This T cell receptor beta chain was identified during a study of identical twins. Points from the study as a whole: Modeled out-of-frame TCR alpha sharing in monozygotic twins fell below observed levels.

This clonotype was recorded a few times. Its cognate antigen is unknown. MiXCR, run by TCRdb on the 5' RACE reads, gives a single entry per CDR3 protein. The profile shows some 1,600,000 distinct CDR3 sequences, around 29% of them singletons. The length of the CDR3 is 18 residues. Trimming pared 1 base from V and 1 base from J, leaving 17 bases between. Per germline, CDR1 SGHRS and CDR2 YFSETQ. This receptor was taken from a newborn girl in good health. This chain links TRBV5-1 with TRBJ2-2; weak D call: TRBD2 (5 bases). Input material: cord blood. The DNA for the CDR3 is TGCGCCAGCAGCTTGCCTAATAGCGCATACCAGAACACCGGGGAGCTGTTTTTT. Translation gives CASSLPNSAYQNTGELFF.